This is a list of T cell receptor beta chains from one sample in a study of CD8 T cells in ankylosing spondylitis. TCRdb fed the 5' RACE reads into MiXCR, producing one record per CDR3 protein. Among roughly 440,000 distinct CDR3 sequences, approximately 17% were seen once, and the ten largest hold 1%. The sample taken for sequencing was blood, either unsorted or a sorted T cell fraction (not recorded which). Every receptor here comes from a male donor with ankylosing spondylitis. The conserved cysteine and the conserved F or W are not part of the CDR3 here. The D gene is left open where the match is weak.

v_gene: TRBV7-2
len: 14
d_gene: TRBD1
j_gene: TRBJ1-1
CDR3aa: ASSFQPQGRGGEAF

v_gene: TRBV21-1
len: 15
d_gene: NA
j_gene: TRBJ2-3
CDR3aa: ASSISVLVSSTDTQY

v_gene: TRBV25-1
len: 11
d_gene: NA
j_gene: TRBJ1-3
CDR3aa: ASSEYLGNTIY

v_gene: TRBV6-1
len: 12
d_gene: TRBD1
j_gene: TRBJ2-2
CDR3aa: ASLDRENTGELF

v_gene: TRBV20-1
len: 14
d_gene: NA
j_gene: TRBJ1-5
CDR3aa: SASTGVTNPNQPQH

v_gene: TRBV7-9
len: 12
d_gene: TRBD1
j_gene: TRBJ2-7
CDR3aa: ASSPGTGRDEQY

v_gene: TRBV12-3/TRBV12-4
len: 10
d_gene: NA
j_gene: TRBJ2-3
CDR3aa: ASCGFTDTQY

v_gene: TRBV5-1
len: 13
d_gene: NA
j_gene: TRBJ1-6
CDR3aa: ASSLGQEINSPLH

v_gene: TRBV20-1
len: 12
d_gene: NA
j_gene: TRBJ1-5
CDR3aa: SARDKLSNQPQH

v_gene: TRBV9
len: 16
d_gene: NA
j_gene: TRBJ2-2
CDR3aa: ASSVEASASLGTGELF

v_gene: TRBV12-3/TRBV12-4
len: 12
d_gene: NA
j_gene: TRBJ1-5
CDR3aa: ASSLSAGGQPQH

v_gene: TRBV2
len: 13
d_gene: TRBD2
j_gene: TRBJ2-5
CDR3aa: ASSEGGTRRETQY

v_gene: TRBV2
len: 11
d_gene: NA
j_gene: TRBJ2-2
CDR3aa: ASSEGAPGELF

v_gene: TRBV9
len: 11
d_gene: NA
j_gene: TRBJ2-7
CDR3aa: ASSVLQGGEQY

v_gene: TRBV12-3/TRBV12-4
len: 13
d_gene: TRBD2
j_gene: TRBJ2-7
CDR3aa: ASRPTGTSGYEQY

v_gene: TRBV7-3
len: 13
d_gene: TRBD2
j_gene: TRBJ2-1
CDR3aa: ASRQTSGNLNEQF

v_gene: TRBV19
len: 11
d_gene: NA
j_gene: TRBJ2-3
CDR3aa: ATRRGGADTQY

v_gene: TRBV4-1
len: 13
d_gene: NA
j_gene: TRBJ2-5
CDR3aa: ASSQGHRPQETQY

v_gene: TRBV7-2
len: 11
d_gene: NA
j_gene: TRBJ2-5
CDR3aa: ASSGGGGETQY

v_gene: TRBV20-1
len: 12
d_gene: NA
j_gene: TRBJ2-1
CDR3aa: SAPGAGKGNEQF

v_gene: TRBV15
len: 12
d_gene: NA
j_gene: TRBJ1-4
CDR3aa: ATSPGQSNEKLF

v_gene: TRBV4-3
len: 15
d_gene: NA
j_gene: TRBJ2-1
CDR3aa: ASGQDRSRGSYNEQF

v_gene: TRBV12-3/TRBV12-4
len: 10
d_gene: NA
j_gene: TRBJ2-7
CDR3aa: ASSLHSYEQY

v_gene: TRBV20-1
len: 11
d_gene: NA
j_gene: TRBJ2-7
CDR3aa: SARDGLVGPQY

v_gene: TRBV6-5
len: 13
d_gene: TRBD1
j_gene: TRBJ2-7
CDR3aa: ASSYPAGGGYEQY

v_gene: TRBV29-1
len: 10
d_gene: NA
j_gene: TRBJ2-3
CDR3aa: SVDSGTDTQY

v_gene: TRBV27
len: 13
d_gene: NA
j_gene: TRBJ1-6
CDR3aa: ASSSQGKGSSPLH

v_gene: TRBV6-5
len: 15
d_gene: NA
j_gene: TRBJ1-4
CDR3aa: ASSYRGLRNGAEKLF

v_gene: TRBV28
len: 13
d_gene: NA
j_gene: TRBJ2-1
CDR3aa: ASIPPRPPYNEQF

v_gene: TRBV11-3
len: 12
d_gene: NA
j_gene: TRBJ2-1
CDR3aa: ASSFGLTYNEQF

v_gene: TRBV20-1
len: 12
d_gene: TRBD2
j_gene: TRBJ2-1
CDR3aa: SARGLADYNEQF

v_gene: TRBV5-5
len: 13
d_gene: TRBD2
j_gene: TRBJ2-3
CDR3aa: ASNRAGASTDTQY

v_gene: TRBV20-1
len: 12
d_gene: TRBD1
j_gene: TRBJ2-7
CDR3aa: SARGDRPAYEQY